These 17 T cell receptor beta chains came from one sample sequenced in a study of CD8 T cells in ankylosing spondylitis. MiXCR, run by TCRdb on the 5' RACE reads, gives a single entry per CDR3 protein. This table holds fewer than 200,000 distinct CDR3 sequences, 9.8% found once. Sequences were obtained from blood, either unsorted or a sorted T cell fraction (not recorded which). Every receptor here comes from a female donor with ankylosing spondylitis or in good health (not recorded which).

The table lists this clonotype with many counts. The chain combines TRBV12-3 or TRBV12-4 with TRBJ1-1; D perhaps matches TRBD1 (5 bases). The V end lost 6 bases, the J end lost 5 bases, and 22 bases lay between the germline ends. The CDR3 has 16 amino acids. The CDR3 nucleotides are TGTGCCAGCAGCCTCCACCCCCCGCGGGCAGGGACTGAAGCTTTCTTT. This translates into CASSLHPPRAGTEAFF.

This clonotype was detected many times. J is TRBJ1-2 and V is TRBV7-9; D is unresolved. The CDR3 consists of 11 residues. The ends were cut back, 1 base at V and 6 bases at J, with 3 bases in the middle. Germline V gene sequence: CDR1 SEHNR, CDR2 FQNEAQ (reference sequence). The CDR3 DNA reads as TGTGCCAGCAGCTTAGGTGATGGCTACACCTTC. As protein: CASSLGDGYTF.

This clonotype was detected a few times. The chain has TRBV4-3 and TRBJ2-5; 12 bases are a match to TRBD2. Germline CDR1 LGHNA, CDR2 YSLEER. After removal of 2 bases from V and 3 bases from J, the junction contained 1 base not matched to a gene. The CDR3 covers 15 residues. CDR3 in DNA: TGCGCCAGCAGCCAACTAGCGGGAGGGGAAGAGACCCAGTACTTC. Residues: CASSQLAGGEETQYF.

The V gene is TRBV20-1, the J gene TRBJ2-7; TRBD1 or TRBD2 may be the D gene (6 bases each). Germline-derived CDR1 and CDR2 are DFQATT and SNEGSKA (reference sequence). V was cut by 7 bases and J by 4 bases, with 17 bases left in between. The CDR3 is made up of 13 amino acids. CDR3 coding DNA: TGCAGTGTCAGGAGGCAGGGGACTTACGAGCAGTACTTC. Translating it yields CSVRRQGTYEQYF.

This clonotype was detected only a few times. V usage is TRBV19 and J usage is TRBJ1-5; 8 positions agree with TRBD1. V was clipped by 3 bases and J by 7 bases; unmatched bases: 14. The CDR3 is made up of 17 amino acids. CDR1 and CDR2 (germline): LNHDA, SQIVND (reference sequence). CDR3 in amino acids: CASSMAEGRGHRQPQHF. The CDR3 nucleotides read TGTGCCAGTAGTATGGCCGAAGGCAGGGGGCATCGACAGCCCCAGCATTTT.

The chain is built from TRBV7-9 and TRBJ1-1; tentatively, D is TRBD1 (5 bases). Germline CDR1 SEHNR, CDR2 FQNEAQ (reference sequence). Trimming removed 2 bases at V and 1 base at J, with 11 bases between. This CDR3 region has 15 residues. Here the CDR3 reads CASSLTRGRNTEAFF. CDR3 nucleotides: TGTGCCAGCAGCTTAACCCGGGGCCGGAACACTGAAGCTTTCTTT. Complete variable domain (other parts from reference TRBV7-9 and TRBJ1-1): DTGVSQNPRHKITKRGQNVTFRCDPISEHNRLYWYRQTLGQGPEFLTYFQNEAQLEKSRLLSDRFSAERPKGSFSTLEIQRTEQGDSAMYLCASSLTRGRNTEAFFGQGTRLTVV.

Ten or more counts support this clonotype. The V and J genes are TRBV29-1 and TRBJ2-1; 7 nucleotides align to TRBD2. Per the germline V gene, CDR1 is SQVTM and CDR2 is ANQGSEA. The V segment lost 3 bases and the J segment 0 bases; nucleotides outside the gene matches: 8. CDR3 length equals 16 residues. The CDR3 nucleotides are TGCAGCGTTGAGGGTACTAGCGAGAGCTCCTACAATGAGCAGTTCTTC. Residues: CSVEGTSESSYNEQFF.

V gene TRBV20-1 combines with J gene TRBJ2-1, with unresolved D. The CDR3 spans 13 residues. V gave up 6 bases and J gave up 4 bases, with 13 bases separating them. Germline CDR1 DFQATT, CDR2 SNEGSKA (reference sequence). Here the CDR3 reads CSAIPLTYNEQFF. CDR3 DNA: TGCAGTGCGATCCCCCTTACTTACAATGAGCAGTTCTTC.

V is TRBV7-9 and J is TRBJ2-5, with TRBD2 matching 9 bases. The CDR3 covers 17 residues. Germline CDR1 reads SEHNR; CDR2 reads FQNEAQ (reference sequence). The junction had 8 bases not matched to a gene; V was cut back by 3 bases and J by 0 bases. This CDR3 is CASSFPRLAEYQETQYF. CDR3 in DNA: TGTGCCAGCAGCTTTCCTCGACTAGCGGAGTACCAAGAGACCCAGTACTTC.

Written as DNA, the CDR3 is TGTGCCAGCAGCGCTAGCGGAGTCACAGATACGCAGTATTTT. Its protein product is CASSASGVTDTQYF. The chain joins TRBV9 to TRBJ2-3, with 7 bases that match TRBD2. V shed 3 bases and J 2 bases; nucleotides not matched to a gene: 3. Looked up from germline, CDR1 is SGDLS and CDR2 is YYNGEE. This CDR3 is built from 14 residues.

This clonotype was counted a few times. This CDR3 is CASSKGTGTSYEQYF. DNA for the CDR3: TGTGCCAGCAGCAAAGGGACAGGGACTTCCTACGAGCAGTACTTC. This chain uses TRBV7-9 with TRBJ2-7; 9 nucleotides match TRBD1. This CDR3 is built from 15 residues. Germline CDR1 and CDR2: SEHNR and FQNEAQ (reference sequence). V lost 5 bases to trimming and J lost 1 base; unmatched junction nucleotides: 6.

This clonotype was detected only a few times. The CDR3, as DNA: TGTGCCAGCAGTCGAAGTGGGCTAGCGGGCTACGAGCAGTACTTC. It specifies CASSRSGLAGYEQYF. The chain has TRBV6-2 or TRBV6-3 and TRBJ2-7; 8 positions agree with TRBD2. V lost 5 bases, J lost 3 bases, and 9 bases stayed unmatched. The CDR3 loop spans 15 amino acids. Germline values: CDR1 MNHEY, CDR2 SVGEGT.

This clonotype was picked up a small number of times. The V and J genes are TRBV6-2 or TRBV6-3 and TRBJ2-7, with D unclear. The germline V gene encodes CDR1 MNHEY and CDR2 SVGEGT. The CDR3 extends over 12 amino acids. V was clipped by 2 bases and J by 5 bases, with 7 bases between them. The CDR3 region has the DNA TGTGCCAGCAGTTACCCGACGAACGAGCAGTACTTC. Its protein is CASSYPTNEQYF.

The genes are TRBV2 and TRBJ2-1; 11 nucleotides align to TRBD2. Germline-derived CDR1 and CDR2 are SNHLY and FYNNEI. V was pared by 5 bases and J by 1 base, with 4 bases of the junction left unmatched. CDR3 size: 16 residues. CDR3 sequence (DNA): TGTGCCAGCAGTTACCTAGCGGGAGGATCCTACAATGAGCAGTTCTTC. It translates to CASSYLAGGSYNEQFF. Full variable domain (missing parts from reference TRBV2 and TRBJ2-1): EPEVTQTPSHQVTQMGQEVILRCVPISNHLYFYWYRQILGQKVEFLVSFYNNEISEKSEIFDDQFSVERPDGSNFTLKIRSTKLEDSAMYFCASSYLAGGSYNEQFFGPGTRLTVL.

The rearrangement uses TRBV7-6 and TRBJ2-7; possible D gene TRBD2, 5 bases. V shed 8 bases and J shed 9 bases, with 23 bases lying between them. This CDR3 region has 14 residues. Germline CDR1 and CDR2: SGHVS and FNYEAQ. The CDR3 here is CASSPEEGWSGQYF. The CDR3 nucleotides read TGTGCCAGCTCTCCCGAAGAGGGATGGAGCGGGCAGTACTTC. The full variable domain, in which reference TRBV7-6 and TRBJ2-7 provide the parts outside the CDR3, is GAGVSQSPRYKVTKRGQDVALRCDPISGHVSLYWYRQALGQGPEFLTYFNYEAQQDKSGLPNDRFSAERPEGSISTLTIQRTEQRDSAMYRCASSPEEGWSGQYFGPGTRLTVT.

This clonotype was seen only a few times. The rearrangement uses TRBV6-1 and TRBJ2-1; D remains unclear. Germline V gene data show CDR1 as MNHNS and CDR2 as SASEGT. CDR3 size: 13 residues. V shed 8 bases and J shed 9 bases, with 17 bases lying between them. CDR3 DNA sequence: TGTGCCAGCGACTGGGCACGGAAGGGTGAGCAGTTCTTC. Translated: CASDWARKGEQFF.

This clonotype was counted many times. The chain joins TRBV7-9 to TRBJ2-3, with 14 bases lining up with TRBD2. Germline-derived CDR1 and CDR2 are SEHNR and FQNEAQ (reference sequence). J gave up 6 bases and V 7 bases, and 9 bases lay outside the gene matches. This CDR3 is 16 amino acids long. The CDR3 loop reads CASTTRLAGGKDTQYF. The CDR3 DNA is TGTGCCAGCACCACCAGACTAGCGGGGGGGAAGGATACGCAGTATTTT.